Presented here are 15 T cell receptor beta chains from one specimen sequenced in a study of blood T cell repertoires in COVID-19. Clones were read by immunoSEQ multiplex PCR, and TCRdb kept only the in-frame ones, dropping some. This table has around 200,000 clones, about nine tenths appearing once. Sample: PBMCs or T cells enriched from blood (not recorded which). The origin of the receptors is a woman in her 30s who had recovered from COVID-19.

In this sample, this clone turned up once. The genes are TRBV13 and TRBJ2-3; TRBD2 matches 11 bases. The germline gives CDR1 PRHDT, CDR2 FYEKMQ (reference sequence). V was clipped by 3 bases and J by 2 bases; unmatched bases: 10. This CDR3 has 18 amino acids. CDR3 loop: CASSFRPQLAGVTDTQYF. The CDR3 DNA follows: TGTGCCAGCAGCTTCAGGCCGCAACTAGCGGGGGTCACAGATACGCAGTATTTT. The full variable domain, with the rest looked up from reference TRBV13 and TRBJ2-3, is AAGVIQSPRHLIKEKRETATLKCYPIPRHDTVYWYQQGPGQDPQFLISFYEKMQSDKGSIPDRFSAQQFSDYHSELNMSSLELGDSALYFCASSFRPQLAGVTDTQYFGPGTRLTVL.

This chain joins TRBV5-4 and TRBJ2-2; 8 bases agree with TRBD1. J lost 1 base, V lost 6 bases, and 8 bases had no gene match. This CDR3 is built from 16 residues. Germline V gives CDR1 SGHNT, CDR2 YYREEE (reference sequence). CDR3 region: CASNAKDRVNTGELFF. CDR3 DNA: TGTGCCAGCAACGCTAAGGACAGGGTGAACACCGGGGAGCTGTTTTTT.

This chain uses TRBV4-3 with TRBJ1-5, with D unclear. Looked up from germline, CDR1 is LGHNA and CDR2 is YSLEER. V lost 9 bases to trimming and J lost 7 bases, with 7 bases between them. The CDR3 is 10 residues long. CDR3 sequence (DNA): TGCGCCAGACAGAGACAGCCCCAGCATTTT. Its translation is CARQRQPQHF.

The chain joins TRBV6-6 to TRBJ2-2, with D perhaps TRBD1 (6 bases). CDR1 MNHNY and CDR2 SVGAGI come from the germline V gene (reference sequence). This CDR3 is 13 amino acids long. The V end was cut by 6 bases, the J end by 5 bases, with 10 bases between. The CDR3 coding sequence is TGTGCCAGCAGGGTCAGGGGAACCGGGGAGCTGTTTTTT. This codes for CASRVRGTGELFF.

This clone was detected only once. V and J are TRBV7-8 and TRBJ2-7; tentative D call: TRBD1 (6 bases). CDR1 is SGHVS and CDR2 is FQNEAQ in the germline V gene. This CDR3 is 14 amino acids long. V lost 5 bases, J lost 1 base, and 12 bases lay in between. The CDR3 loop reads CASSTGQMSYEQYF. The CDR3 DNA reads as TGTGCCAGCAGCACTGGACAGATGTCCTACGAGCAGTACTTC.

This clone appeared many times. The chain uses TRBV7-2 and TRBJ1-2, with a weak D call TRBD1 (5 bases). Per the germline V gene, CDR1 is SGHTA and CDR2 is FQGNSA. The CDR3 has 14 amino acids. V shed 2 bases and J shed 1 base, with 8 bases lying between them. CDR3 nucleotide sequence: TGTGCCAGCAGCTTACAGGGAAATAACTATGGCTACACCTTC. It is translated as CASSLQGNNYGYTF.

The rearrangement joins TRBV4-3 to TRBJ1-2; no clear D. Germline values: CDR1 LGHNA, CDR2 YSLEER. The ends were cut back, 1 base at V and 4 bases at J, with 13 bases in the middle. The CDR3 extends over 15 amino acids. This CDR3 reads CASSQVRRDFYGYTF. CDR3 nucleotide sequence: TGCGCCAGCAGCCAAGTACGGAGGGATTTCTATGGCTACACCTTC.

This sequence joins TRBV3-1 (or the pseudogene TRBV3-2) and TRBJ2-5, with D possibly being TRBD2 (7 bases). Trimming took off 6 bases at V and 2 bases at J, with 13 bases between the two ends. The CDR3 is 14 residues long. Germline V gene sequence: CDR1 LGHDT, CDR2 YNNKEL (reference sequence). The CDR3 sequence: CASRRGGLQETQYF. In DNA, the CDR3 is TGTGCCAGCAGGCGCGGGGGCTTACAAGAGACCCAGTACTTC.

This rearrangement joins TRBV6-2 or TRBV6-3 to TRBJ2-3, with 9 bases identical to TRBD2. V lost 2 bases to trimming and J lost 4 bases; unmatched junction nucleotides: 7. The CDR3 has 16 residues. From germline, CDR1 is MNHEY and CDR2 SVGEGT. This CDR3 is CASSYGSSGIPDTQYF. The CDR3 DNA is TGTGCCAGCAGTTACGGCTCTAGCGGGATCCCAGATACGCAGTATTTT.

The chain employs TRBV19 and TRBJ1-2; D is undetermined. V shed 3 bases and J shed 0 bases, with 11 bases lying between them. Germline lookup yields CDR1 LNHDA and CDR2 SQIVND (reference sequence). CDR3 length: 15 amino acids. CDR3 bases: TGTGCCAGTAGTATGGTTAGGACTTCTAACTATGGCTACACCTTC. Translation gives CASSMVRTSNYGYTF.

The chain has TRBV11-2 and TRBJ2-1; 10 nucleotides agree with TRBD1. The CDR3 spans 16 residues. V shed 5 bases, J shed 6 bases, and the junction held 10 bases outside the gene matches. Germline values: CDR1 SGHAT, CDR2 FQNNGV. CDR3 residues: CASSTRDRGTGNEQFF. CDR3 DNA sequence: TGTGCCAGCAGCACCCGGGACAGGGGAACTGGCAATGAGCAGTTCTTC.

This sequence joins TRBV9 and TRBJ2-3; 9 nucleotides line up with TRBD2. The CDR3 consists of 15 residues. CDR1 and CDR2 (germline): SGDLS, YYNGEE. Losses at the gene ends were 3 bases for V and 0 bases for J; bases not matched to a gene: 2. The CDR3 loop reads CASSERGVSTDTQYF. CDR3 DNA: TGTGCCAGCAGCGAGCGGGGGGTTAGCACAGATACGCAGTATTTT.

The chain recombines TRBV15 with TRBJ2-1; D is ambiguous. The CDR3 contains 14 residues. V shed 4 bases and J shed 3 bases, with 10 bases lying between them. Germline lookup yields CDR1 LNHNV and CDR2 YYDKDF (reference sequence). CDR3 amino acids: CATSTEFLYNEQFF. CDR3 sequence (DNA): TGTGCCACCAGCACAGAGTTCCTCTACAATGAGCAGTTCTTC.

This chain links TRBV5-6 with TRBJ1-3; the match to TRBD1 covers 7 bases. V dropped 0 bases and J dropped 2; count of bases not matched to a gene: 11. The CDR3 has 18 amino acids. From germline, CDR1 is SGHDT and CDR2 YYEEEE. The CDR3 loop reads CASSLGTGGWFPGNTIYF. Here the CDR3 DNA reads TGTGCCAGCAGCTTGGGGACAGGCGGTTGGTTTCCTGGAAACACCATATATTTT.

J is TRBJ2-1 and V is TRBV27; weak D call: TRBD2 (6 bases). Germline V gives CDR1 MNHEY, CDR2 SMNVEV (reference sequence). V was pared by 5 bases and J by 5 bases, with 16 bases between. This CDR3 region has 15 residues. CDR3: CASSPRIGGNNEQFF. CDR3 DNA: TGTGCCAGCAGTCCGAGGATCGGCGGGAACAATGAGCAGTTCTTC.